This TCR beta chain was observed in a study of T cell repertoires in cytomegalovirus infection. Study context: Through public TCR beta signatures, both CMV infection and matching HLA type were indicated.

Study-level findings and limits: The cumulative frequency of public TCR beta families identified carriers of CMV plus the relevant HLA. Dominant in the ex vivo response were TCR beta clonotypes restricted by HLA-C and specific for CMV.

This clonotype was found a few times. The antigen is not known. TCRdb re-derived calls from the reads in MiXCR, one entry per CDR3 protein. The sample carries approximately 550,000 distinct CDR3 sequences, 16% recorded once. The TCR originated in a human donor in good health (CMV status not recorded). Some clones in this sample may be carry-over from other donors' samples. Input material: CD8+ T cells from PBMCs.

This CDR3 reads CASSIEGSFPGEQYF. For the CDR3, the DNA is TGTGCCAGCAGCATCGAAGGTAGCTTTCCTGGGGAGCAGTACTTC. This chain connects TRBV5-5 to TRBJ2-7; D call uncertain. Trimming shortened V by 4 bases and J by 7 bases, and 21 bases separated the two germline ends. The CDR3 is made up of 15 amino acids. Germline lookup yields CDR1 SGHKS and CDR2 YYEKEE (reference sequence).